This T cell receptor beta chain was sequenced during a study of control samples from healthy donors and cancer patients. Measured with immunoSEQ multiplex PCR; TCRdb has only the in-frame clones, and not every one. In the table there are about 140,000 clones, just under 95% of which are singletons. The CDR3 is 21 residues long. V shed 1 base and J shed 3 bases, with 28 bases lying between them. CDR1 and CDR2 from the germline V gene are LGHNA and YSLEER. V usage is TRBV4-3 and J usage is TRBJ2-1; D is perhaps TRBD1 (6 bases). The TCR was taken from a young man in good health. Sequencing was performed on blood. The CDR3 DNA sequence: TGCGCCAGCAGCCAAGTGGTACAGGGTTCGCTCTCATCCCTGTTCTACAATGAGCAGTTCTTC. Protein product: CASSQVVQGSLSSLFYNEQFF.